This T cell receptor beta chain emerged from a study of shared clonotypes between healthy human individuals. Study-wide background: The donor group consisted of two women and three men, aged 18 to 49.

As to this clone: Its cognate antigen is unknown.

Study-wide findings and caveats: Genetic and exposure-history diversity was limited by the few donors.

The CDR3 has 12 amino acids. Germline-derived CDR1 and CDR2 are MDHEN and SYDVKM. V lost 3 bases to trimming and J lost 10 bases, with 10 bases between them. Profiled with immunoSEQ multiplex PCR; TCRdb holds only in-frame clones, not every one. Here the sample spans just over 2,000,000 clones, 90% to 95% being singletons. V usage is TRBV28 and J usage is TRBJ2-1, with D perhaps given as TRBD1 or TRBD2 (5 bases each). The sample taken for sequencing was naive CD4+ T cells sorted from blood. Subset of the sample: CD45RA+ positively selected. This TCR was sampled from a man younger than 35 in good health. The CDR3 sequence: CASSFSRGEQFF. CDR3 bases: TGTGCCAGCAGTTTCTCCCGGGGCGAGCAGTTCTTC. Combining the CDR3 with reference TRBV28 and TRBJ2-1 gives the whole variable domain DVKVTQSSRYLVKRTGEKVFLECVQDMDHENMFWYRQDPGLGLRLIYFSYDVKMKEKGDIPEGYSVSREKKERFSLILESASTNQTSMYLCASSFSRGEQFFGPGTRLTVL.